The rows below give T cell receptor beta chains drawn from one sample of a study of blood T cell repertoires in COVID-19. Profiled with immunoSEQ multiplex PCR; TCRdb holds only in-frame clones, not every one. There are a few hundred thousand clones in the sample; more than 70% occur only once, and about 1.9% lies in the top ten. Sequencing was done on a sample of PBMCs or T cells enriched from blood (not recorded which). These receptors all stem from a man aged 35 to 55 in a cohort exposed to, infected with or recovered from COVID-19 (not recorded which). Each CDR3 is given with its conserved first and last residue. A D gene is named only where the DNA matches it firmly. Some rows mark clone size as missing; the rest say once, few, many or name a class of expanded clone.

j_call d_call v_call clone_size cdr3_nt cdr3_aa
TRBJ2-5 TRBD1 TRBV28 - TGTGCCAGCAAACTAGGACAGGTCGGCGAGACCCAGTACTTC CASKLGQVGETQYF
TRBJ2-7 - TRBV7-3 - TGTGCCAGCAGCTTAACTAGCGGCTACGAGCAGTACTTC CASSLTSGYEQYF
TRBJ2-2 - TRBV11-2 - TGTGCCAGCAGCTTATCTAGCGCGGCCGGGGAGCTGTTTTTT CASSLSSAAGELFF
TRBJ2-1 TRBD2 TRBV9 - TGTGCCAGCAGCGCCGGGACTAGCGGGAGCCTAAGCTCCTACAATGAGCAGTTCTTC CASSAGTSGSLSSYNEQFF
TRBJ2-2 TRBD1 TRBV9 - TGTGCCAGCAGCTCCAGGACAGGGTCTGGCGGGGAGCTGTTTTTT CASSSRTGSGGELFF
TRBJ2-7 - TRBV25-1 - TGTGCCAGCAGAAGAGGGAACTACGAGCAGTACTTC CASRRGNYEQYF
TRBJ2-5 TRBD2 TRBV7-8 - TGTGCCAGCAGCTTATGGGAGGGGCACCAAGAGACCCAGTACTTC CASSLWEGHQETQYF
TRBJ2-3 - TRBV5-4 once TGTGCCAGCAGCTTGGCTACCAGCACAGATACGCAGTATTTT CASSLATSTDTQYF
TRBJ2-5 TRBD1 TRBV11-1 - TGTGCCAGCAGCCCAGGGGGAATATTCCAAGAGACCCAGTACTTC CASSPGGIFQETQYF
TRBJ2-1 - TRBV21-1 - TGTGCCAGCAGCCTGCCTAGATGGCGGGAGGCGAATGAGCAGTTCTTC CASSLPRWREANEQFF
TRBJ2-1 TRBD2 TRBV10-3 - TGTGCCATCAGTGAGCCGGGACTAGCGGGAGGGAATGAGCAGTTCTTC CAISEPGLAGGNEQFF
TRBJ2-1 TRBD2 TRBV3-1/TRBV3-2 - TGTGCCAGCAGCTTTCGGACTAGCGGCAATGAGCAGTTCTTC CASSFRTSGNEQFF
TRBJ2-7 - TRBV7-9 - TGTGCCAGCAGCCGGTTACGGGACACCTCCTACGAGCAGTACTTC CASSRLRDTSYEQYF
TRBJ2-6 TRBD1 TRBV10-3 - TGTGCCATCAGGCCTGGGACAGGGGGCCCCCGGGCCAACGTCCTGACTTTC CAIRPGTGGPRANVLTF
TRBJ1-2 - TRBV5-4 - TGTGCCAGCAGCCCGGGAGATAACTATGGCTACACCTTC CASSPGDNYGYTF
TRBJ2-1 TRBD2 TRBV28 - TGTGCCAGCACCTCAGCGGGGGTAGCGGGAGGGCCCTCCTACAATGAGCAGTTCTTC CASTSAGVAGGPSYNEQFF
TRBJ2-1 - TRBV18 - TGTGCCAGCTCCCTTCTCAATGAGCAGTTCTTC CASSLLNEQFF
TRBJ2-3 TRBD1 TRBV7-2 - TGTGCCAGCAGCCCATGGGACAGGGTAACGCAGTATTTT CASSPWDRVTQYF
TRBJ2-1 TRBD2 TRBV18 - TGTGCCAGCTCACCAAGACTAGCGGGAGGGCCCTCCTACAATGAGCAGTTCTTC CASSPRLAGGPSYNEQFF
TRBJ1-5 TRBD1 TRBV24-1 - TGTGCCACCAGTGATTCCGGGACAGGGGATCAGCCCCAGCATTTT CATSDSGTGDQPQHF
TRBJ2-7 - TRBV10-2 - TGCGCCAGCAGTGAAGGTCAGGTAGGCTCCTACGAGCAGTACTTC CASSEGQVGSYEQYF
TRBJ2-7 TRBD1 TRBV18 - TGTGCCAGCTCACCTCAAAGACAGGGGGCAGCCGAGCAGTACTTC CASSPQRQGAAEQYF
TRBJ1-2 TRBD1 TRBV6-5 - TGTGCCAGCAGTCTCCCACAGGGGGCGGAGGGCTACACCTTC CASSLPQGAEGYTF
TRBJ1-2 TRBD1 TRBV18 - TGTGCCAGCTCGCCGGGACAGAATTATGGCTACACCTTC CASSPGQNYGYTF
TRBJ2-7 TRBD1 TRBV30 - TGTGCCTGGACCACCTTGACAGGGCCGATCTACGAGCAGTACTTC CAWTTLTGPIYEQYF
TRBJ2-2 - TRBV5-6 - TGTGCCAGCAGCACAGTCCGTTACACCGGGGAGCTGTTTTTT CASSTVRYTGELFF
TRBJ2-3 TRBD2 TRBV5-1 - TGCGCCAGCAGCGTGAACCCAGCAGGGACTAGCGGGAGGGGAGATACGCAGTATTTT CASSVNPAGTSGRGDTQYF
TRBJ1-1 TRBD1 TRBV6-4 - TGTGCCAGCGTACATCGACAGGGTCGCACTGAAGCTTTCTTT CASVHRQGRTEAFF
TRBJ1-5 TRBD1 TRBV7-9 few TGTGCCAGCAGCCGAGGACAGGACTGGCCCCAGCATTTT CASSRGQDWPQHF
TRBJ2-4 TRBD1 TRBV27 once TGTGCCAGCAGTTTAGACAGGGGTGAAGCCAAAAACATTCAGTACTTC CASSLDRGEAKNIQYF
TRBJ2-3 TRBD2 TRBV9 - TGTGCCAGCAGCGTAGGGCCTAGCGGGAGGAGGAGGAGCACAGATACGCAGTATTTT CASSVGPSGRRRSTDTQYF
TRBJ2-1 - TRBV5-1 few TGCGCCAGCAGTTTCAGGGCGGGAGAGCAGTTCTTC CASSFRAGEQFF
TRBJ2-3 TRBD1 TRBV5-1 - TGCGCCAGCAGCCTCCGGGACAGCCGGATGGATACGCAGTATTTT CASSLRDSRMDTQYF
TRBJ1-1 - TRBV15 - TGTGCCACCAGCAGAGATCTGGCATACACTGAAGCTTTCTTT CATSRDLAYTEAFF
TRBJ2-7 - TRBV7-9 - TGTGCCAGCAGCTTAGAGGCAGGGAAGGGCTACGAGCAGTACTTC CASSLEAGKGYEQYF
TRBJ2-1 TRBD2 TRBV3-1/TRBV3-2 - TGTGCCAGCAGCTATAAAGGGGGTCTAGCGGGATTCTACAATGAGCAGTTCTTC CASSYKGGLAGFYNEQFF
TRBJ1-4 TRBD1 TRBV2 - TGTGCCAGCAGTAACAGGGGGTGGGGTGAAAAACTGTTTTTT CASSNRGWGEKLFF
TRBJ2-2 TRBD2 TRBV5-1 - TGCGCCAGCAGCTTACTAGCGGGAGCCCCGAACACCGGGGAGCTGTTTTTT CASSLLAGAPNTGELFF
TRBJ2-7 - TRBV29-1 - TGCAGCGTTGTTTCTCAGACCTACGAGCAGTACTTC CSVVSQTYEQYF
TRBJ1-2 TRBD1 TRBV18 - TGTGCCAGCTCACCACCCTTGAGAGGGACAGGGGGGCTTTATGGCTACACCTTC CASSPPLRGTGGLYGYTF
TRBJ2-1 TRBD2 TRBV5-1 once TGCGCCAGCAGCTTGTCTAGCGGGGCGGGTGAGTTCTTC CASSLSSGAGEFF
TRBJ1-2 - TRBV5-1 - TGCGCCAGCAGCCGACAGGCCATAAGCTACACCTTC CASSRQAISYTF
TRBJ1-1 - TRBV19 - TGTGCCAGTAAAGACGGGGTTACGGACACTGAAGCTTTCTTT CASKDGVTDTEAFF
TRBJ2-1 TRBD2 TRBV2 - TGTGCCAGCAGTGGTCCAGCGGGAGTCTTGTTTGAGCAGTTCTTC CASSGPAGVLFEQFF
TRBJ2-7 - TRBV4-1 once TGCGCCAGCAGCCAAGTACGAGGTTCCTACGAGCAGTACTTC CASSQVRGSYEQYF
TRBJ1-5 - TRBV12-5 many TGTGCTAGTGGTTTCTGGGACATCGGTCGGAATAGCAATCAGCCCCAGCATTTT CASGFWDIGRNSNQPQHF
TRBJ1-1 - TRBV29-1 - TGCAGCGTCGCCCGAGGGAACATGAACACTGAAGCTTTCTTT CSVARGNMNTEAFF
TRBJ2-7 - TRBV7-3 few TGTGCCAGCAGCTTAAGTTCAGGGGACTACGAGCAGTACTTC CASSLSSGDYEQYF
TRBJ2-2 - TRBV15 - TGTGCCACCAGCAGAGATTTTCGGGTCGGGGAGCTGTTTTTT CATSRDFRVGELFF
TRBJ1-4 TRBD1 TRBV15 - TGTGCCACCAGCAGACACCTCGGGACAGGGGGCGAGAATGAAAAACTGTTTTTT CATSRHLGTGGENEKLFF
TRBJ1-5 TRBD1 TRBV4-2 - TGTGCCAGCAGCCACGACAGGGGGCGCTACGGCAATCAGCCCCAGCATTTT CASSHDRGRYGNQPQHF
TRBJ2-1 TRBD2 TRBV11-1 - TGTGCCAGCAGCTTAGATCTAGCGGGAGACTTGAATGAGCAGTTCTTC CASSLDLAGDLNEQFF
TRBJ2-1 - TRBV7-9 - TGTGCCAGCAGCTTTGAGTCTTTCAACAATGAGCAGTTCTTC CASSFESFNNEQFF
TRBJ1-2 - TRBV9 - TGTGCCAGCAGCGCGACCGACGGGAACTATGGCTACACCTTC CASSATDGNYGYTF